This TCR beta chain was profiled in a study of blood T cells in healthy people across ages. In the study overall: T cells yielded about one barcoded beta molecule per two cells through template switching. Overall study findings and caveats: Estimates based on one million T cells were treated as lower bounds. The CMV status of each donor remained undetermined, and this could have confounded shifts in expanded clonotypes.

The use of a sample-barcoded 5' primer and a J-beta primer mix characterized a second PCR of roughly 6 to 12 cycles. Template switching added a 12-random-nucleotide identifier to every cDNA molecule. TCRdb used MiXCR to reprocess the 5' RACE reads, holding one entry per CDR3 protein. The sample has roughly 790,000 distinct CDR3 sequences, around 46% seen once. V lost 3 bases and J 2 bases, leaving 5 bases between the germline ends. CDR1 is MDHEN, CDR2 SYDVKM, per germline. This CDR3 is built from 12 residues. This clonotype was found a few times. What it binds is not known. This chain links TRBV28 with TRBJ2-7; D is uncertain. The sequence was collected from a woman aged 55-75 years in good health. The sample taken for sequencing was blood. DNA for the CDR3: TGTGCCAGCAGTTTTCACCCCTACGAGCAGTACTTC. Translated: CASSFHPYEQYF. The entire variable domain, with the rest obtained from reference TRBV28 and TRBJ2-7, is as follows: DVKVTQSSRYLVKRTGEKVFLECVQDMDHENMFWYRQDPGLGLRLIYFSYDVKMKEKGDIPEGYSVSREKKERFSLILESASTNQTSMYLCASSFHPYEQYFGPGTRLTVT.